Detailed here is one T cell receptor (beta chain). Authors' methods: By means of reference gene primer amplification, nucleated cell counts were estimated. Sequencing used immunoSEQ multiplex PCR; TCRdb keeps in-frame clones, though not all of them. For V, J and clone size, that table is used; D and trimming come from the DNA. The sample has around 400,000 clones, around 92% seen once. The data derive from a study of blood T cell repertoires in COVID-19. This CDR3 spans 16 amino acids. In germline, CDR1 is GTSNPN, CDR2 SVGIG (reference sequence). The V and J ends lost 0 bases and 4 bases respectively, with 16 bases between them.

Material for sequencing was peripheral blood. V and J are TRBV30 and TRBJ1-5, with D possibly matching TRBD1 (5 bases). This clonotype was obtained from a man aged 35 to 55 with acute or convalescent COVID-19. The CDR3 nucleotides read TGTGCCTGGAGTGTAATGGGCAGGGTGCCAAATCAGCCCCAGCATTTT. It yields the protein CAWSVMGRVPNQPQHF.